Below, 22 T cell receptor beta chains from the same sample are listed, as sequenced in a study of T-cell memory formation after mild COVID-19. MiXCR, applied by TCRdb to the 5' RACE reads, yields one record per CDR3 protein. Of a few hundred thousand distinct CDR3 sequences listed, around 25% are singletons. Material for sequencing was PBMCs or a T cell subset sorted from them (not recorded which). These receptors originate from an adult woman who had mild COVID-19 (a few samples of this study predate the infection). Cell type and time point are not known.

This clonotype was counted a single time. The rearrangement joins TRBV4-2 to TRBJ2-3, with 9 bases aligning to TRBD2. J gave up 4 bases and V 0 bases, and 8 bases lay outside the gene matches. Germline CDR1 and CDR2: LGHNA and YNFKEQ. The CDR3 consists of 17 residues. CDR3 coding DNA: TGTGCCAGCAGCCAAGAGTCCCGCGGGGGGGCCGCAGATACGCAGTATTTT. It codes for CASSQESRGGAADTQYF.

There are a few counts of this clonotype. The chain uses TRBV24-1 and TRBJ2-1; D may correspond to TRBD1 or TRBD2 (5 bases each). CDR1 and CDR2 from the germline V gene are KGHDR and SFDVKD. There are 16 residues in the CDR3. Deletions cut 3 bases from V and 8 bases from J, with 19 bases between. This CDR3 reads CATSDGGPRLPDEQFF. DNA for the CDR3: TGTGCCACCAGTGATGGGGGACCTCGCCTCCCCGATGAGCAGTTCTTC.

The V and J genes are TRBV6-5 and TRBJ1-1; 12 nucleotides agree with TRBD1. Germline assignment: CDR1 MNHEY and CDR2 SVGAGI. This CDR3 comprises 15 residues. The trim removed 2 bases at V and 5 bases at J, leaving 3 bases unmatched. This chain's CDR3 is CASSYGGQGATEAFF. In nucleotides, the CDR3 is TGTGCCAGCAGTTACGGGGGACAGGGGGCGACTGAAGCTTTCTTT.

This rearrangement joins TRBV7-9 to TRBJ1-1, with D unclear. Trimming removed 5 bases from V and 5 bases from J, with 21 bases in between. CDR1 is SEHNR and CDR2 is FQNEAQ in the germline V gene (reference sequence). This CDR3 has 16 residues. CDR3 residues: CASSTAFGVEGTEAFF. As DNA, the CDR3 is TGTGCCAGCAGCACCGCCTTCGGGGTGGAAGGGACTGAAGCTTTCTTT. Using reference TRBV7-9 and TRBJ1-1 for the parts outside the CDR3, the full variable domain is DTGVSQNPRHKITKRGQNVTFRCDPISEHNRLYWYRQTLGQGPEFLTYFQNEAQLEKSRLLSDRFSAERPKGSFSTLEIQRTEQGDSAMYLCASSTAFGVEGTEAFFGQGTRLTVV.

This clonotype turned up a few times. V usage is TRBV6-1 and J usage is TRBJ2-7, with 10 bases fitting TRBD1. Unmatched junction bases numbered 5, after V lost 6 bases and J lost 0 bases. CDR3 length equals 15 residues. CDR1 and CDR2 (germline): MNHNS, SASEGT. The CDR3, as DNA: TGTGCCAGCAGATCCGGGACAGGGGTCTCCTACGAGCAGTACTTC. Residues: CASRSGTGVSYEQYF.

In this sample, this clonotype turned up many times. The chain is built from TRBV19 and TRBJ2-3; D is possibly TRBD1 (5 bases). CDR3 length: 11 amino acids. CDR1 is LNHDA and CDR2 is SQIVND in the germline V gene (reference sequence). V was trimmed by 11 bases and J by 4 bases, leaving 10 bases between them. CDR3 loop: CASKGADTQYF. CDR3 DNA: TGTGCCTCCAAAGGGGCAGATACGCAGTATTTT.

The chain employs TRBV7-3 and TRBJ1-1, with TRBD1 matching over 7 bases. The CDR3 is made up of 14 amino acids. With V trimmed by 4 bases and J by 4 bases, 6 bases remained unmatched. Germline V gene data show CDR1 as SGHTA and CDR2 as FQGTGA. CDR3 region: CASSYSTGSTEAFF. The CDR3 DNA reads TGTGCCAGCAGCTATTCGACAGGGAGCACTGAAGCTTTCTTT.

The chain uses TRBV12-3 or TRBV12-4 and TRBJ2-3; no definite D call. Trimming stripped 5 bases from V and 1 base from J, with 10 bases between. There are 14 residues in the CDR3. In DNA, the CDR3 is TGTGCCAGCAGTAAGGCGCAGGGCACAGATACGCAGTATTTT. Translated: CASSKAQGTDTQYF.

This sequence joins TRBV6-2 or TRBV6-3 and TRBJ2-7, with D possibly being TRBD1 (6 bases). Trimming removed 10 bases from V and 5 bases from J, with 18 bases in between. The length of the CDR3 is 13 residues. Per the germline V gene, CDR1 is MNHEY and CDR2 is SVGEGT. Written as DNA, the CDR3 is TGTGCCACTCCTACAGGGTTCTGGGACGAGCAGTACTTC. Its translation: CATPTGFWDEQYF.

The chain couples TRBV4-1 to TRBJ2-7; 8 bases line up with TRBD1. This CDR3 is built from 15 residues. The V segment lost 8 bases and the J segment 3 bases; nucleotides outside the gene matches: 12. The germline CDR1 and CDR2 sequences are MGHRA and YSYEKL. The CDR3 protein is CASAYDRGRDYEQYF. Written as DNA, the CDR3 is TGCGCCAGCGCATATGACAGGGGCAGGGACTACGAGCAGTACTTC.

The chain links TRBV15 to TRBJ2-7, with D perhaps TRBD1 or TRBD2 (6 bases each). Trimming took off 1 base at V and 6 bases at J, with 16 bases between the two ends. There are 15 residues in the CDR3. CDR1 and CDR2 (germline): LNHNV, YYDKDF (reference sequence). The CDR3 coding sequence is TGTGCCACCAGCAGAGGGGGGGCGCAGGAGTCCGAGCAGTACTTC. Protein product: CATSRGGAQESEQYF.

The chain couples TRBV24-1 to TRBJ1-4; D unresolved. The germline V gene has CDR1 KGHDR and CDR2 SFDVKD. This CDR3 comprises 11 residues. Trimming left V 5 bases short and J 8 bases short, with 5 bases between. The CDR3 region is CATSGGEKLFF. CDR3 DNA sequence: TGTGCCACCAGTGGAGGGGAAAAACTGTTTTTT.

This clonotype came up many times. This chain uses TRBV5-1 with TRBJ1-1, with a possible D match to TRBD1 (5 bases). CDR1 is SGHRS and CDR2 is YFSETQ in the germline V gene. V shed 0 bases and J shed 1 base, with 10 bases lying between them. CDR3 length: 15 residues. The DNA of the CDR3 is TGCGCCAGCAGCTTGGGATCTCAGGGGAACACTGAAGCTTTCTTT. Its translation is CASSLGSQGNTEAFF. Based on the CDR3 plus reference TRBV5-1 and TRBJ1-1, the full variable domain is KAGVTQTPRYLIKTRGQQVTLSCSPISGHRSVSWYQQTPGQGLQFLFEYFSETQRNKGNFPGRFSGRQFSNSRSEMNVSTLELGDSALYLCASSLGSQGNTEAFFGQGTRLTVV.

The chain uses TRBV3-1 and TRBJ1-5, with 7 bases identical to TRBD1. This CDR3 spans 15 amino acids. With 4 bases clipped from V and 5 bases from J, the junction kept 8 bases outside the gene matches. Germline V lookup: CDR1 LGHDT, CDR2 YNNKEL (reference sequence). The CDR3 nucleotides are TGTGCCAGCAGCCCCAGGGGGGCTCCGTATCAGCCCCAGCATTTT. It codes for CASSPRGAPYQPQHF. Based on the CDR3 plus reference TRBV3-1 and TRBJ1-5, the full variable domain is DTAVSQTPKYLVTQMGNDKSIKCEQNLGHDTMYWYKQDSKKFLKIMFSYNNKELIINETVPNRFSPKSPDKAHLNLHINSLELGDSAVYFCASSPRGAPYQPQHFGDGTRLSIL.

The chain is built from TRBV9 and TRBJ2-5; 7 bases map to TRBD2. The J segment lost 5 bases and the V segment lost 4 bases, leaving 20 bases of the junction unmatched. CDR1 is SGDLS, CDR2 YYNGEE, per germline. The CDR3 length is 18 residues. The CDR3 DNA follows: TGTGCCAGCAGCTCCTCCCCTGGGACGAGCGGGACCTCGGAGACCCAGTACTTC. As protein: CASSSSPGTSGTSETQYF.

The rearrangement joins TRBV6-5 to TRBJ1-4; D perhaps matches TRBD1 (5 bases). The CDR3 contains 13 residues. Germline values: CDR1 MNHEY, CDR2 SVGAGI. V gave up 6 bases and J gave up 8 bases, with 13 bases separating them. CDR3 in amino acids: CASSARETEKLFF. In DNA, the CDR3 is TGTGCCAGCAGCGCCAGGGAGACCGAAAAACTGTTTTTT.

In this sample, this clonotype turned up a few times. The CDR3 spells CASSHDRGYTF. In DNA form, the CDR3 reads TGTGCCAGCAGTCATGATCGCGGCTACACCTTC. The V gene is TRBV6-2 or TRBV6-3, the J gene TRBJ1-2; no firm D call. Deletions cut 5 bases from V and 8 bases from J, with 9 bases between. The CDR3 extends over 11 amino acids. Germline CDR1 and CDR2: MNHEY and SVGEGT.

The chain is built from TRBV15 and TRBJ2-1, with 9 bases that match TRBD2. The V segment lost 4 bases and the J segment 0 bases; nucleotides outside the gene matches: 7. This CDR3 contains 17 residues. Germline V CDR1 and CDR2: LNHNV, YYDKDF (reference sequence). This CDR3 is CATSTSAAGGSYNEQFF. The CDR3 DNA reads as TGTGCCACCAGCACAAGCGCAGCGGGGGGCTCCTACAATGAGCAGTTCTTC. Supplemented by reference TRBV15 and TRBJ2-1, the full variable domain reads DAMVIQNPRYQVTQFGKPVTLSCSQTLNHNVMYWYQQKSSQAPKLLFHYYDKDFNNEADTPDNFQSRRPNTSFCFLDIRSPGLGDTAMYLCATSTSAAGGSYNEQFFGPGTRLTVL.

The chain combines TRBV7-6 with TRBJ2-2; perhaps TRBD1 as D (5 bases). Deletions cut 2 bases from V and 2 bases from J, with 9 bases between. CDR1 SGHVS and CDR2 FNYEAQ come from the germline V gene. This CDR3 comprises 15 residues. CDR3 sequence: CASSLRGSNTGELFF. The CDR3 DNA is TGTGCCAGCAGCTTAAGGGGCTCAAACACCGGGGAGCTGTTTTTT.

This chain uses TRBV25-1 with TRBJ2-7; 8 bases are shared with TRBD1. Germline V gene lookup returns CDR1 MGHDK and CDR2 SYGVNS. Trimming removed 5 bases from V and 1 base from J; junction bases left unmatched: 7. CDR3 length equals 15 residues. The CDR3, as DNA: TGTGCCAGCAGTACCCGGACAGGGCATTCCTACGAGCAGTACTTC. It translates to CASSTRTGHSYEQYF.

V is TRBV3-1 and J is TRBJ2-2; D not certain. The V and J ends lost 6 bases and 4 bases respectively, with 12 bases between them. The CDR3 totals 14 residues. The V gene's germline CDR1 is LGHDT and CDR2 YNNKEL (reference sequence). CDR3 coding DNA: TGTGCCAGCAGACTTGTGGGTAGCACCGGGGAGCTGTTTTTT. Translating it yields CASRLVGSTGELFF.

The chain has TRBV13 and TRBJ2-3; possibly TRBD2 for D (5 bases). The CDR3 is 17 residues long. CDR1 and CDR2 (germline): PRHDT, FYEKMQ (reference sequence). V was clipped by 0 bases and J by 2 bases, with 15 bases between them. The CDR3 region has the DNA TGTGCCAGCAGCTTAGGGCTTCCGGGATTAAACACAGATACGCAGTATTTT. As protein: CASSLGLPGLNTDTQYF. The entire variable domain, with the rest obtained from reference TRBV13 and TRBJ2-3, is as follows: AAGVIQSPRHLIKEKRETATLKCYPIPRHDTVYWYQQGPGQDPQFLISFYEKMQSDKGSIPDRFSAQQFSDYHSELNMSSLELGDSALYFCASSLGLPGLNTDTQYFGPGTRLTVL.